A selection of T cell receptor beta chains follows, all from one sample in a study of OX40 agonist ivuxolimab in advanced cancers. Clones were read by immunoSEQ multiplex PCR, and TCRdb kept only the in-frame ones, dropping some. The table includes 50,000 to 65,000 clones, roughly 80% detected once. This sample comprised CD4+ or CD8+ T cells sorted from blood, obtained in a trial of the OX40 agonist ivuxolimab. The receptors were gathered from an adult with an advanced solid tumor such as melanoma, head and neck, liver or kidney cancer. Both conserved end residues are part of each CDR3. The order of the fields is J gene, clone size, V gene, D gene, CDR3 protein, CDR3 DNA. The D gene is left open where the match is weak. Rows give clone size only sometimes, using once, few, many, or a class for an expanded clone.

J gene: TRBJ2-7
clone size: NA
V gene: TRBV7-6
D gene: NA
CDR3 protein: CASSGGTEQYF
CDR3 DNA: TGTGCCAGCAGCGGAGGGACAGAGCAGTACTTC

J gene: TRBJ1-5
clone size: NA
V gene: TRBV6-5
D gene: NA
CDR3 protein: CASSPPGVRQPQHF
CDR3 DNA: TGTGCCAGCAGTCCGCCAGGGGTGAGGCAGCCCCAGCATTTT

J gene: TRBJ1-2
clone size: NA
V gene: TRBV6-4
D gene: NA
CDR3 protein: CASSVDGISYGYTF
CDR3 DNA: TGTGCCAGCAGTGTTGACGGAATATCCTATGGCTACACCTTC

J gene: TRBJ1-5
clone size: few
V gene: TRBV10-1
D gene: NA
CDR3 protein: CASSESDQPQHF
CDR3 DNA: TGCGCCAGCAGTGAGTCGGATCAGCCCCAGCATTTT

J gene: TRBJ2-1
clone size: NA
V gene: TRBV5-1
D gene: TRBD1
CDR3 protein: CASSLARGGTGDEQFF
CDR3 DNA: TGCGCCAGCAGCTTGGCCCGGGGCGGGACAGGTGATGAGCAGTTCTTC

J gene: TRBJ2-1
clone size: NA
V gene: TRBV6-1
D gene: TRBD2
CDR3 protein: CASKLAGGDYNEQFF
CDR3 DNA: TGTGCCAGCAAACTAGCGGGAGGGGACTACAATGAGCAGTTCTTC

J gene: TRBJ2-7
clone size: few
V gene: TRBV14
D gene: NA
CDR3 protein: CASSHAYEQYF
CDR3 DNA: TGTGCCAGCAGCCACGCCTACGAGCAGTACTTC

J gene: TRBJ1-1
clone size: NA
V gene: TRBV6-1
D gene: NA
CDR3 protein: CASTRGPNTEAFF
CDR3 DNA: TGTGCCAGCACGCGGGGTCCGAACACTGAAGCTTTCTTT

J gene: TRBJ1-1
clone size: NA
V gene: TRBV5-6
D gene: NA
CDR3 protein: CASSFLGGSNTEAFF
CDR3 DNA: TGTGCCAGCAGTTTCCTAGGGGGGTCGAACACTGAAGCTTTCTTT

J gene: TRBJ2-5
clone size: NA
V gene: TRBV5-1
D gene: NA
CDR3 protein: CASSWSGGETQYF
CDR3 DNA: TGCGCCAGCAGCTGGAGTGGAGGGGAGACCCAGTACTTC

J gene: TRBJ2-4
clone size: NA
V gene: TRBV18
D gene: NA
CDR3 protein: CASSPTGGGAKNIQYF
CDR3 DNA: TGTGCCAGCTCCCCTACAGGGGGGGGAGCCAAAAACATTCAGTACTTC

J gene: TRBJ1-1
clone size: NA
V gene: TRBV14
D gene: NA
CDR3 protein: CASSQEIYGTEAFF
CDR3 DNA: TGTGCCAGCAGCCAAGAAATTTATGGGACTGAAGCTTTCTTT

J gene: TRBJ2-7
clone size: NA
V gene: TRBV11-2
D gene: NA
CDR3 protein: CASSLDRQTYEQYF
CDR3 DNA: TGTGCCAGCAGCTTAGATCGGCAGACATACGAGCAGTACTTC

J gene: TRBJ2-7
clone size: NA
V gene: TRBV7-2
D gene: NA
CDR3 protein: CASSPGATSYEQYF
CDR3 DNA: TGTGCCAGCAGCCCTGGGGCTACATCCTACGAGCAGTACTTC

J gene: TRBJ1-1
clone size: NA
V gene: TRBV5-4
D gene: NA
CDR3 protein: CASSPGSLNTEAFF
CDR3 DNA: TGTGCCAGCAGCCCCGGCAGCTTGAACACTGAAGCTTTCTTT

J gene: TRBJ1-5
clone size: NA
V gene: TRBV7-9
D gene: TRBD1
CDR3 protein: CASSLTGLESNQPQHF
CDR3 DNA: TGTGCCAGCAGCTTGACAGGGCTGGAGAGCAATCAGCCCCAGCATTTT

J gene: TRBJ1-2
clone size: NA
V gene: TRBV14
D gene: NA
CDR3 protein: CASSQDLDSSYGYTF
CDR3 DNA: TGTGCCAGCAGCCAAGATTTAGACAGCTCCTATGGCTACACCTTC

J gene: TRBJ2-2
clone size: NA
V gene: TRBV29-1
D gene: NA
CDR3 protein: CSVEKPGVSGELFF
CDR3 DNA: TGCAGCGTTGAAAAACCAGGGGTATCTGGGGAGCTGTTTTTT

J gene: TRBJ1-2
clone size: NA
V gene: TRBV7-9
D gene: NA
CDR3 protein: CASSLVDYYGYTF
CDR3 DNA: TGTGCCAGCAGCTTAGTTGACTACTATGGCTACACCTTC

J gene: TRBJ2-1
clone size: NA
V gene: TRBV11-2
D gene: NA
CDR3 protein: CASSLDPAGREQFF
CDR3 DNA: TGTGCCAGCAGCTTAGATCCGGCGGGACGTGAGCAGTTCTTC

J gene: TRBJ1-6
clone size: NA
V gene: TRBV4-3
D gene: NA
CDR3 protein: CASSQEGLRLHF
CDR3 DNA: TGCGCCAGCAGCCAAGAAGGACTCCGGCTCCACTTT

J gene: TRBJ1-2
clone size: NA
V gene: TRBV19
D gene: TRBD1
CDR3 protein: CASSDRGLNAYGYTF
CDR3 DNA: TGTGCCAGTAGCGACAGGGGGCTAAACGCCTATGGCTACACCTTC

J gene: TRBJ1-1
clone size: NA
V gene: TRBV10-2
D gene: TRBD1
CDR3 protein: CASRKDRTRNTEAFF
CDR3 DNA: TGCGCCAGCAGAAAGGACAGGACCCGGAACACTGAAGCTTTCTTT

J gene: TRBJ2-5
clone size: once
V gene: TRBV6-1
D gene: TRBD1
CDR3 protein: CASSEDRVRETQYF
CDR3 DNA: TGTGCCAGCAGTGAGGACAGGGTGAGAGAGACCCAGTACTTC

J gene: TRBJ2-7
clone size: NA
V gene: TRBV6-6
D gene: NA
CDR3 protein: CASTPGWGASYEQYF
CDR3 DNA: TGTGCCAGCACCCCAGGGTGGGGGGCCTCCTACGAGCAGTACTTC

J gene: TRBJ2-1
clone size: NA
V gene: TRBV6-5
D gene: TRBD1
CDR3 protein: CASSYQPGQGLLF
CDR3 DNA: TGTGCCAGCAGTTACCAACCGGGACAGGGTTTGCTCTTC

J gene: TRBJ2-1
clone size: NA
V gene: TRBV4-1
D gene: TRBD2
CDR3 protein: CASSPSFLAAFYNEQFF
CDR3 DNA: TGCGCCAGCAGCCCTTCGTTCCTAGCGGCTTTTTACAATGAGCAGTTCTTC

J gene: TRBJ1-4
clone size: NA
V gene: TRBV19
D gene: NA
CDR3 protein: CASRPGAHNEKLFF
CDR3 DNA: TGTGCCAGTAGGCCCGGGGCCCACAATGAAAAACTGTTTTTT

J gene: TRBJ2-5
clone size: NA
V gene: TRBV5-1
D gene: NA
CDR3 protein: CASRAGEETQYF
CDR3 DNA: TGCGCCAGCAGAGCCGGGGAAGAGACCCAGTACTTC

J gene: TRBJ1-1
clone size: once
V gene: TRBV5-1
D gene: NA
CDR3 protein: CASSLERGLNTEAFF
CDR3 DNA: TGCGCCAGCAGCTTGGAGAGAGGCTTGAACACTGAAGCTTTCTTT

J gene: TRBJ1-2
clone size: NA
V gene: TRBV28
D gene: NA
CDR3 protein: CASRPPGRGYTF
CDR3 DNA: TGTGCCAGCAGGCCCCCAGGGAGAGGCTACACCTTC

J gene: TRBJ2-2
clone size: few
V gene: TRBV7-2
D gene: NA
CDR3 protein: CASSRYTGELFF
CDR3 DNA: TGTGCCAGCAGCCGTTACACCGGGGAGCTGTTTTTT

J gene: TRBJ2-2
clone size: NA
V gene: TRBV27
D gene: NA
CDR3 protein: CASSGVDTGELFF
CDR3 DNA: TGTGCCAGCTCAGGGGTCGACACCGGGGAGCTGTTTTTT

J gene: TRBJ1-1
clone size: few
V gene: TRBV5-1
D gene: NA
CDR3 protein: CASSLGRGTEAFF
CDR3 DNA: TGCGCCAGCAGCTTAGGAAGGGGCACTGAAGCTTTCTTT

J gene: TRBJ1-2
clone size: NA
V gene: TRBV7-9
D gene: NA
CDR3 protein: CASSPGPSNYGYTF
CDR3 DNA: TGTGCCAGCAGCCCCGGACCGTCAAACTATGGCTACACCTTC

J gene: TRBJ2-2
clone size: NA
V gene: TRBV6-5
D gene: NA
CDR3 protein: CASSDRNTGELFF
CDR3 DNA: TGTGCCAGCAGTGACAGGAACACCGGGGAGCTGTTTTTT

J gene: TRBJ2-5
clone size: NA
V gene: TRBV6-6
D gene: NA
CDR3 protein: CASRTSQETQYF
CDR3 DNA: TGTGCCAGCAGGACTAGCCAAGAGACCCAGTACTTC

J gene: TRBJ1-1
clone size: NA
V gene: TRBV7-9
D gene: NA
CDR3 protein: CASSLGPQGPRGTEAFF
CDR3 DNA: TGTGCCAGCAGCTTAGGGCCACAGGGCCCAAGGGGCACTGAAGCTTTCTTT

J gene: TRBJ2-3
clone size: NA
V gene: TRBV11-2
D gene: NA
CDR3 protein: CASSSRGGTAFNTQYF
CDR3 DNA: TGTGCCAGCAGCTCAAGAGGGGGGACAGCCTTCAATACGCAGTATTTT

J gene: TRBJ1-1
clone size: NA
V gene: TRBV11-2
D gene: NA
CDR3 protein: CASSFDSNTEAFF
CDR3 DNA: TGTGCCAGCAGCTTCGACAGCAACACTGAAGCTTTCTTT

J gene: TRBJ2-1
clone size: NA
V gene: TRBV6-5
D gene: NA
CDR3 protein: CASRTSKAEQFF
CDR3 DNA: TGTGCCAGCAGAACTAGCAAGGCTGAGCAGTTCTTC